Below, 27 T cell receptor beta chains from the same sample are listed, as sequenced in a study of T cell changes during pregnancy in multiple sclerosis. Sequencing was performed with immunoSEQ multiplex PCR; in TCRdb, only in-frame clones are kept and a portion is missing. The profile shows approximately 43,000 clones, almost 95% of them singletons. This sample comprised CD8+ T cells from peripheral blood mononuclear cells, obtained in the third trimester of pregnancy. These TCRs come from a female donor with multiple sclerosis, enrolled in a pregnancy study.

The chain is built from TRBV7-6 and TRBJ2-1; 9 bases are a match to TRBD1. The CDR3 consists of 16 residues. The germline V gene encodes CDR1 SGHVS and CDR2 FNYEAQ. With 0 bases clipped from V and 8 bases from J, the junction kept 8 bases outside the gene matches. CDR3 sequence: CASSLAGTGYTDEQFF. The CDR3 bases are TGTGCCAGCAGCTTAGCAGGGACAGGGTACACCGATGAGCAGTTCTTC.

V gene TRBV2 combines with J gene TRBJ1-1; TRBD1 is a possible D gene (5 bases). The CDR3 has 12 amino acids. Trimming stripped 8 bases from V and 1 base from J, with 8 bases between. Germline V gene sequence: CDR1 SNHLY, CDR2 FYNNEI. CDR3 DNA: TGTGCCAGCCGCCAGGGGAACACTGAAGCTTTCTTT. It encodes CASRQGNTEAFF.

This chain joins TRBV6-5 and TRBJ1-5, with D possibly TRBD1 on 6 matching bases. The germline V and J ends were trimmed by 4 bases and 0 bases, with 13 bases remaining between them. In germline, CDR1 is MNHEY, CDR2 SVGAGI. The CDR3 is 16 amino acids. The CDR3 is CASSLTGPSSNQPQHF. In DNA form, the CDR3 reads TGTGCCAGCAGTTTGACAGGTCCAAGTAGCAATCAGCCCCAGCATTTT.

A few counts support this clone. The rearrangement uses TRBV27 and TRBJ1-2; possibly TRBD1 for D (6 bases). Germline V CDR1 and CDR2: MNHEY, SMNVEV (reference sequence). This CDR3 region has 15 residues. Trimming shortened V by 5 bases and J by 3 bases, and 16 bases separated the two germline ends. DNA for the CDR3: TGTGCCAGCAGTCCGTATATGGGGGCTGACTATGGCTACACCTTC. As protein: CASSPYMGADYGYTF.

The CDR3 spells CASSPSESSYNEQFF. CDR3 nucleotide sequence: TGTGCCAGCAGTCCCAGTGAAAGCTCCTACAATGAGCAGTTCTTC. The chain joins TRBV6-1 to TRBJ2-1, with D hard to call. This CDR3 comprises 15 residues. CDR1 is MNHNS and CDR2 is SASEGT in the germline V gene. Trimming stripped 5 bases from V and 0 bases from J, with 11 bases between.

The CDR3 DNA is TGCGCCAGCAGCTTGGGAGGCACTAGCGGGGCTTCCTACAATGAGCAGTTCTTC. Its translation: CASSLGGTSGASYNEQFF. This chain joins TRBV5-1 and TRBJ2-1, with 10 bases aligning to TRBD2. The CDR3 has 18 amino acids. CDR1 and CDR2 (germline): SGHRS, YFSETQ. V lost 0 bases, J lost 1 base, and 7 bases stayed unmatched.

V gene TRBV25-1 combines with J gene TRBJ2-7, with 7 bases fitting TRBD1. The CDR3 length is 14 residues. Trimming took 3 bases from V and 4 from J; bases not matched to a gene: 6. Germline loops: CDR1 MGHDK, CDR2 SYGVNS. The CDR3 here is CASSEPGQAYEQYF. CDR3 in DNA: TGTGCCAGCAGTGAGCCCGGACAGGCTTACGAGCAGTACTTC.

The chain couples TRBV7-6 to TRBJ2-7, with 8 bases aligning to TRBD2. Per germline, CDR1 SGHVS and CDR2 FNYEAQ. The CDR3 contains 16 residues. With 5 bases clipped from V and 3 bases from J, the junction kept 12 bases outside the gene matches. CDR3 in amino acids: CASSPSRREANYEQYF. DNA of the CDR3: TGTGCCAGCAGCCCCAGCCGGCGGGAGGCTAACTACGAGCAGTACTTC.

The chain employs TRBV9 and TRBJ2-7; D remains ambiguous. CDR3 length: 12 amino acids. Per the germline V gene, CDR1 is SGDLS and CDR2 is YYNGEE. V lost 0 bases and J 5 bases, leaving 6 bases between the germline ends. This CDR3 reads CASSVDEHEQYF. The CDR3 nucleotides are TGTGCCAGCAGCGTAGATGAGCACGAGCAGTACTTC.

This clone appeared a single time. V usage is TRBV6-6 and J usage is TRBJ2-3; no clear D. There are 16 residues in the CDR3. Trimming removed 0 bases from V and 1 base from J, with 11 bases in between. CDR1 and CDR2 (germline): MNHNY, SVGAGI (reference sequence). The CDR3: CASSYSSEGGTDTQYF. CDR3 sequence (DNA): TGTGCCAGCAGTTACTCGTCTGAAGGAGGCACAGATACGCAGTATTTT.

This chain joins TRBV20-1 and TRBJ2-3; D is unresolved. The CDR3 length is 10 residues. Trimming removed 6 bases from V and 3 bases from J, with 4 bases in between. From germline, CDR1 is DFQATT and CDR2 SNEGSKA (reference sequence). CDR3 residues: CSAQTDTQYF. The CDR3 bases are TGCAGTGCACAAACAGATACGCAGTATTTT.

The V call is TRBV7-2, the J call TRBJ2-1; TRBD2 agrees at 7 bases. Germline loops: CDR1 SGHTA, CDR2 FQGNSA. Unmatched junction bases numbered 1, after V lost 2 bases and J lost 0 bases. The CDR3 runs to 15 residues. The CDR3 spells CASSLRGSSYNEQFF. The DNA of the CDR3 is TGTGCCAGCAGCTTACGCGGGAGCTCCTACAATGAGCAGTTCTTC.

For this clone: The junction shows a germline mismatch at one end, possibly a read error. This chain links TRBV7-7 with TRBJ2-3; 13 nucleotides match TRBD2. CDR3 size: 17 residues. Germline loops: CDR1 SSHAT, CDR2 FNYEAQ (reference sequence). The CDR3 reads CASSLGLAGESTDTQYF. CDR3 coding DNA: TGTGCTAGCAGCTTAGGACTAGCGGGAGAAAGCACAGATACGCAGTATTTT.

Only a few counts were recorded for this clone. The chain carries TRBV2 and TRBJ2-7; possibly TRBD2 for D (5 bases). Germline CDR1 is SNHLY and CDR2 is FYNNEI. The length of the CDR3 is 12 residues. Trimming removed 7 bases at V and 5 bases at J, with 12 bases between. CDR3 sequence: CASTPGINEQYF. DNA for the CDR3: TGTGCCAGCACCCCGGGAATTAACGAGCAGTACTTC.

This clone was detected once. The rearrangement uses TRBV27 and TRBJ2-1, with D unclear. V was clipped by 5 bases and J by 5 bases, with 7 bases between them. The CDR3 totals 12 residues. From germline, CDR1 is MNHEY and CDR2 SMNVEV (reference sequence). The CDR3: CASSQAHNEQFF. The CDR3 region has the DNA TGTGCCAGCAGTCAAGCGCACAATGAGCAGTTCTTC.

This chain connects TRBV11-2 to TRBJ2-3; D is possibly TRBD2 (5 bases). Trimming cost V 1 base and J 4 bases, with 12 bases left between them. This CDR3 has 15 amino acids. CDR1 SGHAT and CDR2 FQNNGV come from the germline V gene. In DNA form, the CDR3 reads TGTGCCAGCAGCTTAGTGGGCCTAGCAGCAGATACGCAGTATTTT. Amino acid sequence: CASSLVGLAADTQYF.

V gene TRBV29-1 combines with J gene TRBJ1-2; TRBD1 agrees at 7 bases. V lost 4 bases and J lost 8; bases outside the gene matches: 7. Germline V lookup: CDR1 SQVTM, CDR2 ANQGSEA. The CDR3 contains 12 residues. CDR3 amino acids: CSVGRGLWGYTF. The CDR3 nucleotides read TGCAGCGTTGGCAGGGGGTTATGGGGCTACACCTTC.

CDR3 loop: CASSLGTTYEQYF. The CDR3, as DNA: TGCGCCAGCAGCCTAGGGACTACCTACGAGCAGTACTTC. The rearrangement joins TRBV4-1 to TRBJ2-7; 7 bases line up with TRBD2. Germline trimming cut 4 bases from V and 2 bases from J; bases unmatched to any gene: 2. This CDR3 comprises 13 residues. Per the germline V gene, CDR1 is MGHRA and CDR2 is YSYEKL.

The table lists this clone with a few counts. J is TRBJ1-5 and V is TRBV5-5; the match to TRBD1 covers 8 bases. Germline loops: CDR1 SGHKS, CDR2 YYEKEE (reference sequence). The CDR3 totals 15 residues. V was pared by 1 base and J by 2 bases, with 2 bases of the junction left unmatched. The CDR3 reads CASSLLQGGNQPQHF. The CDR3 DNA sequence: TGTGCCAGCAGCTTGCTACAGGGGGGCAATCAGCCCCAGCATTTT.

The V and J genes are TRBV28 and TRBJ2-3; TRBD1 might be the D (6 bases). The CDR3 runs to 13 residues. Deletions cut 6 bases from V and 4 bases from J, with 11 bases between. CDR1 and CDR2 from the germline V gene are MDHEN and SYDVKM. The CDR3 coding sequence is TGTGCCAGCAGCCTCGAGGGGGCAGATACGCAGTATTTT. The encoded protein is CASSLEGADTQYF.

The chain employs TRBV15 and TRBJ2-7, with 11 nucleotides matching TRBD1. Germline V CDR1 and CDR2: LNHNV, YYDKDF (reference sequence). The CDR3 is 17 residues long. V trimming: 5 bases; J trimming: 1 base; junction bases outside the gene matches: 10. CDR3 in amino acids: CATSPAGQGVGSYEQYF. The DNA for the CDR3 is TGTGCCACCAGCCCGGCGGGACAGGGGGTGGGTTCCTACGAGCAGTACTTC. Drawing the rest from reference TRBV15 and TRBJ2-7, the complete variable domain is DAMVIQNPRYQVTQFGKPVTLSCSQTLNHNVMYWYQQKSSQAPKLLFHYYDKDFNNEADTPDNFQSRRPNTSFCFLDIRSPGLGDTAMYLCATSPAGQGVGSYEQYFGPGTRLTVT.

The chain uses TRBV28 and TRBJ2-5, with 12 bases aligning to TRBD2. The V gene end was trimmed by 1 base and the J gene end by 1 base; junction bases not matched to a gene: 4. This CDR3 spans 17 amino acids. Germline CDR1 MDHEN, CDR2 SYDVKM. The DNA of the CDR3 is TGTGCCAGCAGTTTATACAGGGGACTAGCGGGCCAAGAGACCCAGTACTTC. It yields the protein CASSLYRGLAGQETQYF.

This chain connects TRBV5-1 to TRBJ2-3; D is unclear. Trimming took off 1 base at V and 4 bases at J, with 19 bases between the two ends. The CDR3 extends over 17 amino acids. Germline V gives CDR1 SGHRS, CDR2 YFSETQ. CDR3: CASSLRVQPIIPDTQYF. In DNA, the CDR3 is TGCGCCAGCAGCTTGAGAGTGCAACCTATCATACCAGATACGCAGTATTTT.

This clone occurred once. The chain uses TRBV13 and TRBJ2-2, with D unclear. CDR3 length: 15 amino acids. Germline loops: CDR1 PRHDT, CDR2 FYEKMQ (reference sequence). Trimming stripped 1 base from V and 0 bases from J, with 6 bases between. CDR3 sequence (DNA): TGTGCCAGCAGCTTAGCAGGTTCGAACACCGGGGAGCTGTTTTTT. Protein sequence: CASSLAGSNTGELFF.

CDR3 coding DNA: TGTGCCAGCTCACCTCGGGACAGAGTCTACACCGGGGAGCTGTTTTTT. Encoded protein: CASSPRDRVYTGELFF. The V gene is TRBV18, the J gene TRBJ2-2, with TRBD1 identical over 7 bases. Germline lookup yields CDR1 KGHSH and CDR2 LQKENI. This CDR3 is built from 16 residues. V lost 3 bases, J lost 3 bases, and 7 bases stayed unmatched.

The chain carries TRBV25-1 and TRBJ1-1; no clear D. The V gene lost 4 bases and the J gene lost 1 base, with 13 bases spanning the gap. This CDR3 comprises 15 residues. The germline V gene encodes CDR1 MGHDK and CDR2 SYGVNS. CDR3 in DNA: TGTGCCAGCAGTGTTTGGCGATCAGGGAACACTGAAGCTTTCTTT. Amino acids: CASSVWRSGNTEAFF.

The chain couples TRBV30 to TRBJ2-5; 7 bases are shared with TRBD2. With V trimmed by 5 bases and J by 0 bases, 3 bases remained unmatched. Germline CDR1 GTSNPN, CDR2 SVGIG (reference sequence). The CDR3 contains 13 residues. The CDR3 here is CAWAGENQETQYF. In nucleotides, the CDR3 is TGTGCCTGGGCGGGGGAGAACCAAGAGACCCAGTACTTC.